This TCR beta chain was recovered during a study of beta chain features in type 1 diabetes (dated by TCRdb to the late 2010s). Study-level background: Patients and healthy donors did not differ in mean age, gender distribution, total cell number or subset yield. A total of 100 million to 140 million sorted cells were examined across all samples, and the number of cells per subset was strongly correlated with RNA yield. The study compared TCRB repertoires of sorted circulating CD4+ T cell subsets between recently diagnosed type 1 diabetes patients and matched healthy donors. Naive and central memory subsets were obtained from all 30 or so donors, but regulatory and stem cell-like memory subsets were isolated from only 8 patients and roughly eight healthy donors.

All of the isolated RNA was reverse transcribed with the High Capacity cDNA Reverse Transcription Kit, so expressed TCRB transcripts were sequenced. Deep immunoSEQ sequencing was applied to naive, central memory and regulatory T cell samples, giving an average of roughly 3.6 million total reads per sample. Sorted cells were lysed in RLT buffer and RNA was extracted with DNase-treated RNeasy Micro or Mini kits, depending on cell number. To prevent cross-contamination, each cell subset was processed individually, whereas patient and healthy donor samples were processed jointly. Using the immunoSEQ multiplex PCR, TCRB sequences were amplified from cDNA into 87-bp fragments spanning the CDR3 region. Sequencing of the amplicons was done on the Illumina HiSeq platform. Per the original workflow: Synthetic template baselines were used to correct PCR bias computationally, reads within Hamming distance 2 were collapsed, and singletons that could not be merged were discarded. Reads were aligned against IMGT to assign V, D and J genes, CDR3 length and insertions or deletions at six rearrangement sites. Within each subset, clonotype counts were normalized to the number of sorted cells before true diversity and Gini coefficients were calculated with the tcR R package. Repertoire sharing was quantified using the overlap coefficient calculated on TCRB nucleotide sequences. As a proxy for the pre-selection repertoire, out-of-frame TCRB sequences from naive cells were analyzed. Sourced from immuneACCESS, this table was stored by TCRdb with only in-frame sequences that have V and J called. A share of the clones is absent; for the studies checked, an unresolved V gene accounts for under half, and the remainder has no known explanation. V and J calls and clone size are copied from that table; D and trimming were computed from the DNA. The sample includes roughly 330,000 clones, with about 10% observed a single time. Approximately 0.016% of the sample belongs to the ten largest clones.

For this clone: Its cognate antigen has yet to be identified. No much larger clone is present one base from it, and per-base qualities are unavailable.

Summary of the overall study and its limitations: Naive, central memory and regulatory TCRB repertoires appeared more similar among patients than among healthy donors. Shorter templates might be favored by PCR, yet because patient and control samples were amplified and corrected together, any such skew would affect both groups equally. HLA sub-analyses involved small numbers of individuals, so any influence of HLA type on TCRB rearrangement remained unresolved. Fewer insertions and more nucleotide deletions at VDJ recombination sites were observed in patients with type 1 diabetes, implying thymic rearrangement abnormalities. Sequencing cDNA rather than genomic DNA could over-represent highly expressing activated cells, although activation and CD3 levels did not differ between groups. In all four CD4+ subsets, TCRB CDR3 length was moderately but significantly shorter in type 1 diabetes patients.

A single peripheral blood draw of about 120 mL on average was collected from each donor into heparinised tubes. Using a panel that included CD45RO, CCR7, CD25, CD127, CD95 and CD27, naive, central memory, regulatory and stem cell-like memory CD4+ T cells were sorted on a BD FACSAria II. A purity above 95% was achieved for all sorted populations. PBMCs were isolated right away by Lymphoprep density gradient centrifugation and were stained directly, without culture. So that batch effects would be minimized, each experiment stained and sorted samples in pairs, pairing one healthy donor with one patient. The clonotype was recovered from a woman in her twenties or thirties in good health. Sequencing input: naive CD4+ T cells from blood. The cell subset or site label, read with the paper, signifies: true naive CD4+ T cells.

The CDR3 protein: CASSIRDTQYF. The nucleotides are TGCGCCAGCAGTATCAGAGATACGCAGTATTTT. The chain is assembled from TRBV5-1 and TRBJ2-3; the D gene is not confidently resolved. CDR3 length: 11 amino acids, cysteine to phenylalanine. Of all the DNA, just the CDR3 is kept, 33 bases in frame from base 1. Trimming costs V 5 bases and J 5 bases, and their ends lie 6 bases apart. CDR1 and CDR2 are drawn from the germline V gene: SGHRS, YFSETQ.